This T cell receptor (beta chain) was observed in a study of cytomegalovirus exposure and HLA in healthy donors. Whole-study results and caveats: For most TCR beta V segments, an earlier analysis put the productive rate at about 90% or about 30% of the time. There were a few CMV-associated chains whose specificity for CMV antigens was confirmed in vitro. Researchers reportedly found TCR beta sequences accurately predicted most subjects' HLA-A and HLA-B alleles. Later analysis associated a missense DCLRE1C variant with TCR beta V- and J-gene trimming.

The PCR ran on 60 Vbeta and 13 Jbeta primers. The method was immunoSEQ multiplex PCR; TCRdb's version includes in-frame clones alone and lacks a portion of them. Among about 77,000 clones listed, approximately 75% were seen once. With respect to this clone: Its antigen remains unidentified. Germline and junction disagree at one end, which may indicate a read error.

The germline V gene encodes CDR1 SSHAT and CDR2 FNYEAQ (reference sequence). CDR3 length equals 14 residues. The genes are TRBV7-7 and TRBJ1-2, with unresolved D. Sequencing was performed on PBMCs. This TCR derives from a woman between 40 and 50 years old in good health and CMV-seronegative. The DNA for the CDR3 is TGTGCTAGCAGCCCCCTGGCAGGAAACTATGGCTACACCTTC. This translates into CASSPLAGNYGYTF.